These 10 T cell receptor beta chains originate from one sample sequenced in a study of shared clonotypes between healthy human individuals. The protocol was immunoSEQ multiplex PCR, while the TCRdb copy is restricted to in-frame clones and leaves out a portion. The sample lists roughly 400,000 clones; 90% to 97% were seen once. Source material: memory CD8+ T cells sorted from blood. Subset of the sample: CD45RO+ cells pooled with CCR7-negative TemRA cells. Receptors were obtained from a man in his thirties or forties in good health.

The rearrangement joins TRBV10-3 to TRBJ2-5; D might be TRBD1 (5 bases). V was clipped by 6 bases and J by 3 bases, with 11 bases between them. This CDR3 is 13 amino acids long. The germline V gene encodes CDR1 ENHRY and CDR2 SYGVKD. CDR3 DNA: TGTGCCATCAGCAGACAGCCTGAAGAGACCCAGTACTTC. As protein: CAISRQPEETQYF.

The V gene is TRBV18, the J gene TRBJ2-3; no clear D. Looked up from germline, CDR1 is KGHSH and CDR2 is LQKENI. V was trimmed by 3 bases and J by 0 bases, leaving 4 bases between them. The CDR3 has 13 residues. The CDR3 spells CASSPASTDTQYF. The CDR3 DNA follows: TGTGCCAGCTCACCGGCGAGCACAGATACGCAGTATTTT.

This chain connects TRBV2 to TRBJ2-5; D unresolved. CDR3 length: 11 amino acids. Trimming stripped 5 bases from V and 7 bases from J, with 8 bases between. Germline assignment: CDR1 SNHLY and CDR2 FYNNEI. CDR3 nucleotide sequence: TGTGCCAGCAGTATCAAGGTGACCCAGTACTTC. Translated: CASSIKVTQYF.

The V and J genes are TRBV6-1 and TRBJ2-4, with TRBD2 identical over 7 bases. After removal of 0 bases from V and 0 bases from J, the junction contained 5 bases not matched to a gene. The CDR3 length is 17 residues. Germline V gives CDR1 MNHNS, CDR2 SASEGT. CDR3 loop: CASSEARREQAKNIQYF. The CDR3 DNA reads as TGTGCCAGCAGTGAAGCGCGGCGGGAGCAAGCCAAAAACATTCAGTACTTC.

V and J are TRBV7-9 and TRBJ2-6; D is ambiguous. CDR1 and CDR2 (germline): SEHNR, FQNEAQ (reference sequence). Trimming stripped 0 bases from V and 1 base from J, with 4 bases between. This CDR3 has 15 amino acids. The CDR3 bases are TGTGCCAGCAGCTTAGCTCGGTCTGGGGCCAACGTCCTGACTTTC. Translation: CASSLARSGANVLTF.

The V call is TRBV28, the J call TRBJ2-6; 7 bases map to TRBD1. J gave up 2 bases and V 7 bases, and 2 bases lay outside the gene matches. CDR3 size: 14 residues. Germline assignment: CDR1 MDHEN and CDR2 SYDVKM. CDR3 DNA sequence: TGTGCCAGCATGCAGGGGGCTGGGGCCAACGTCCTGACTTTC. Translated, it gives CASMQGAGANVLTF.

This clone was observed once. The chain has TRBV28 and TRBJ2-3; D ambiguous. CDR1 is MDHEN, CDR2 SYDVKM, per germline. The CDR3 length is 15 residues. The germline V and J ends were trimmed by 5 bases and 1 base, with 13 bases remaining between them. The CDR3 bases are TGTGCCAGCAGTCGCCCCGCTCAGGGCACAGATACGCAGTATTTT. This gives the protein CASSRPAQGTDTQYF.

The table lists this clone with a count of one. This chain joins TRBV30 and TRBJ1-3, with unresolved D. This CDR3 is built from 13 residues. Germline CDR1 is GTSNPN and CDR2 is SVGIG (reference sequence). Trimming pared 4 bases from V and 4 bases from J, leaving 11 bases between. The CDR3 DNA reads TGTGCCTGGAAAGGCTCGTGGGGAAACACCATATATTTT. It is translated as CAWKGSWGNTIYF. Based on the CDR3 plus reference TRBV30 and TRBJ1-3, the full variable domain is SQTIHQWPATLVQPVGSPLSLECTVEGTSNPNLYWYRQAAGRGLQLLFYSVGIGQISSEVPQNLSASRPQDRQFILSSKKLLLSDSGFYLCAWKGSWGNTIYFGEGSWLTVV.

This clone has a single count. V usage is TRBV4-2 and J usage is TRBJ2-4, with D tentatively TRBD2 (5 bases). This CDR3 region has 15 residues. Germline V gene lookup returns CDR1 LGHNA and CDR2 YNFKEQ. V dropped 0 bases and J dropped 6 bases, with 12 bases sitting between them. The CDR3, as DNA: TGTGCCAGCAGCCAAGATCGAGGGCGTGTAAACATTCAGTACTTC. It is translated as CASSQDRGRVNIQYF.

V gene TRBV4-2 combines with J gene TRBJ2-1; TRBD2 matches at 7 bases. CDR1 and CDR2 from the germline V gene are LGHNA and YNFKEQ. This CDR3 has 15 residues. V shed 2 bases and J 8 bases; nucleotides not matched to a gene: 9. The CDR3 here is CASSQNPAGRDEQFF. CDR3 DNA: TGTGCCAGCAGCCAAAACCCAGCGGGACGGGATGAGCAGTTCTTC.